The 20 T cell receptor beta chains given below trace back to one sample, sequenced in a study of identical twins. MiXCR, run by TCRdb on the 5' RACE reads, gives a single entry per CDR3 protein. Among hundreds of thousands of distinct CDR3 sequences listed, roughly a tenth were seen once. Sequenced: memory (CD45RO+) T cells sorted from blood. Receptor source: a young woman in good health.

This clonotype showed up many times. The chain is built from TRBV20-1 and TRBJ2-1, with TRBD2 matching 9 bases. V lost 0 bases and J lost 9; bases outside the gene matches: 6. Germline V gene lookup returns CDR1 DFQATT and CDR2 SNEGSKA (reference sequence). The CDR3 length is 14 residues. The CDR3 region is CSAREPGLAIEQFF. CDR3 sequence (DNA): TGCAGTGCTAGAGAGCCGGGACTAGCAATTGAGCAGTTCTTC.

J is TRBJ2-1 and V is TRBV5-1; 8 nucleotides align to TRBD2. The CDR3 loop spans 16 amino acids. Germline V gives CDR1 SGHRS, CDR2 YFSETQ. The V segment lost 0 bases and the J segment 7 bases; nucleotides outside the gene matches: 9. The CDR3 DNA is TGCGCCAGCAGCTTGGCCGGGAGCGGGGGCTTTAATGAGCAGTTCTTC. Protein sequence: CASSLAGSGGFNEQFF.

This clonotype was picked up many times. This sequence joins TRBV7-9 and TRBJ1-6; D unresolved. Trimming removed 5 bases from V and 7 bases from J, with 12 bases in between. CDR1 is SEHNR and CDR2 is FQNEAQ in the germline V gene (reference sequence). This CDR3 has 14 residues. The CDR3: CASSADGINSPLHF. The CDR3 nucleotides read TGTGCCAGCAGCGCGGACGGTATCAATTCACCCCTCCACTTT.

The chain combines TRBV11-3 with TRBJ1-2, with D maybe TRBD1 (6 bases). The CDR3 consists of 20 residues. Germline V gives CDR1 SGHNT, CDR2 YENEEA. V was pared by 6 bases and J by 0 bases, with 29 bases between. The CDR3 bases are TGTGCCAGCAGTAACAAAGGGGGTATCCATGTACCTACAGCTAACTATGGCTACACCTTC. It codes for CASSNKGGIHVPTANYGYTF. The entire variable domain, with the rest obtained from reference TRBV11-3 and TRBJ1-2, is as follows: EAGVVQSPRYKIIEKKQPVAFWCNPISGHNTLYWYLQNLGQGPELLIRYENEEAVDDSQLPKDRFSAERLKGVDSTLKIQPAELGDSAVYLCASSNKGGIHVPTANYGYTFGSGTRLTVV.

This clonotype has a handful of counts. The chain is built from TRBV12-3 or TRBV12-4 and TRBJ2-7; 11 nucleotides line up with TRBD2. This CDR3 is built from 14 residues. The V and J ends lost 6 bases and 7 bases, in that order; junction bases with no gene match: 8. The CDR3 sequence is CASRVAGGPGEQYF. In DNA form, the CDR3 reads TGTGCCAGCAGGGTAGCGGGAGGGCCGGGGGAGCAGTACTTC.

In this sample, this clonotype turned up many times. V and J are TRBV7-6 and TRBJ2-3; D ambiguous. Deletions cut 2 bases from V and 1 base from J, with 10 bases between. This CDR3 is 15 amino acids long. The V gene's germline CDR1 is SGHVS and CDR2 FNYEAQ. The CDR3 region has the DNA TGTGCCAGCAGCTTACAAGGACGGGGCACAGATACGCAGTATTTT. Encoded protein: CASSLQGRGTDTQYF.

This clonotype was counted at least ten times. V and J are TRBV7-2 and TRBJ1-2; D might be TRBD1 (5 bases). Per germline, CDR1 SGHTA and CDR2 FQGNSA. Trimming cost V 3 bases and J 6 bases, with 11 bases left between them. CDR3 length: 13 residues. As DNA, the CDR3 is TGTGCCAGCAGCTTTCGACAGAGCCATGGCTACACCTTC. This codes for CASSFRQSHGYTF.

This clonotype was counted many times. The genes are TRBV20-1 and TRBJ1-4; D is ambiguous. Germline V gene data show CDR1 as DFQATT and CDR2 as SNEGSKA (reference sequence). The CDR3 sequence is 13 residues long. V was shortened by 3 bases and J by 7 bases, with 12 bases between the two germline ends. The CDR3 sequence is CSASREGGEKLFF. The CDR3 DNA reads as TGCAGTGCTAGCCGGGAAGGAGGTGAAAAACTGTTTTTT.

This chain joins TRBV19 and TRBJ1-5; D is uncertain. The CDR3 runs to 14 residues. Trimming removed 4 bases at V and 1 base at J, with 8 bases between. Germline assignment: CDR1 LNHDA and CDR2 SQIVND (reference sequence). The CDR3 coding sequence is TGTGCCAGTAGTAACGGCGGAAGCAATCAGCCCCAGCATTTT. Its protein product is CASSNGGSNQPQHF.

Here the CDR3 DNA reads TGTGCCAGCTCACCAGGCCAGACAGATACGCAGTATTTT. The encoded protein is CASSPGQTDTQYF. J is TRBJ2-3 and V is TRBV18; the D is unclear. CDR1 and CDR2 (germline): KGHSH, LQKENI. The CDR3 has 13 residues. Trimming stripped 2 bases from V and 3 bases from J, with 6 bases between.

The chain couples TRBV7-8 to TRBJ1-1; D unclear. V lost 4 bases, J lost 8 bases, and 8 bases lay in between. The CDR3 runs 11 residues. Germline CDR1 reads SGHVS; CDR2 reads FQNEAQ. The CDR3 DNA reads as TGTGCCAGCAGCTCTTACAGCGAAGCTTTCTTT. Its translation is CASSSYSEAFF.

This clonotype was observed many times. This chain joins TRBV11-1 and TRBJ2-3; D unclear. V was trimmed by 1 base and J by 1 base, leaving 12 bases between them. Germline-derived CDR1 and CDR2 are SGHAT and FQDESV (reference sequence). The CDR3 is 16 residues long. The CDR3 DNA reads as TGTGCCAGCAGCTTAGACCCGGGTGGCCGCACAGATACGCAGTATTTT. The encoded protein is CASSLDPGGRTDTQYF. Full variable domain (remainder filled in from reference TRBV11-1 and TRBJ2-3): EAEVAQSPRYKITEKSQAVAFWCDPISGHATLYWYRQILGQGPELLVQFQDESVVDDSQLPKDRFSAERLKGVDSTLKIQPAELGDSAMYLCASSLDPGGRTDTQYFGPGTRLTVL.

This clonotype was observed a few times. The chain uses TRBV7-9 and TRBJ1-4, with D perhaps TRBD1 (6 bases). The V gene lost 5 bases and the J gene lost 6 bases, with 13 bases spanning the gap. CDR3 length: 14 amino acids. CDR1 and CDR2 (germline): SEHNR, FQNEAQ (reference sequence). The CDR3 loop is CASSPTGHDEKLFF. In DNA, the CDR3 is TGTGCCAGCAGCCCGACAGGACACGATGAAAAACTGTTTTTT. The variable domain in full, completed from reference TRBV7-9 and TRBJ1-4, reads DTGVSQNPRHKITKRGQNVTFRCDPISEHNRLYWYRQTLGQGPEFLTYFQNEAQLEKSRLLSDRFSAERPKGSFSTLEIQRTEQGDSAMYLCASSPTGHDEKLFFGSGTQLSVL.

This clonotype was detected many times. The V and J genes are TRBV19 and TRBJ2-3; D unresolved. Trimming removed 1 base from V and 9 bases from J, with 11 bases in between. Germline V CDR1 and CDR2: LNHDA, SQIVND (reference sequence). There are 13 residues in the CDR3. The CDR3 bases are TGTGCCAGTAGTATAGGGTTCGCGCAGACGCAGTATTTT. Protein product: CASSIGFAQTQYF. The whole variable domain, remainder taken from reference TRBV19 and TRBJ2-3, is DGGITQSPKYLFRKEGQNVTLSCEQNLNHDAMYWYRQDPGQGLRLIYYSQIVNDFQKGDIAEGYSVSREKKESFPLTVTSAQKNPTAFYLCASSIGFAQTQYFGPGTRLTVL.

This clonotype was recorded a few times. The rearrangement links TRBV19 to TRBJ2-1, with TRBD2 identical over 8 bases. Germline lookup yields CDR1 LNHDA and CDR2 SQIVND (reference sequence). This CDR3 spans 14 amino acids. V lost 7 bases to trimming and J lost 5 bases; unmatched junction nucleotides: 7. The CDR3 spells CASKRGGVNNEQFF. As DNA, the CDR3 is TGTGCCAGTAAACGGGGGGGGGTAAACAATGAGCAGTTCTTC.

This clonotype has more than one count but fewer than ten. The chain employs TRBV2 and TRBJ1-1; D not certain. The V end lost 6 bases, the J end lost 11 bases, and 13 bases lay between the germline ends. The CDR3 contains 11 residues. Germline CDR1 SNHLY, CDR2 FYNNEI. DNA of the CDR3: TGTGCCAGCAGCCTAGGGCATGGTGCTTTCTTT. This sequence encodes CASSLGHGAFF. Together with reference TRBV2 and TRBJ1-1, the CDR3 gives the full variable domain: EPEVTQTPSHQVTQMGQEVILRCVPISNHLYFYWYRQILGQKVEFLVSFYNNEISEKSEIFDDQFSVERPDGSNFTLKIRSTKLEDSAMYFCASSLGHGAFFGQGTRLTVV.

This clonotype has at least ten counts. The rearrangement uses TRBV20-1 and TRBJ1-1; a weak D match, TRBD1 (5 bases). Deletions cut 5 bases from V and 0 bases from J, with 10 bases between. CDR3 length: 13 residues. Germline V gene data show CDR1 as DFQATT and CDR2 as SNEGSKA (reference sequence). CDR3 sequence (DNA): TGCAGTGCTCAGACAGTCATGAACACTGAAGCTTTCTTT. Its translation is CSAQTVMNTEAFF.

The chain combines TRBV20-1 with TRBJ2-5; D is perhaps TRBD2 (7 bases). The V gene's germline CDR1 is DFQATT and CDR2 SNEGSKA (reference sequence). Trimming stripped 6 bases from V and 4 bases from J, with 24 bases between. The CDR3 loop spans 16 amino acids. CDR3: CSATQTGGAFPETQYF. As DNA, the CDR3 is TGCAGTGCCACCCAAACGGGGGGCGCGTTTCCAGAGACCCAGTACTTC.

The genes are TRBV20-1 and TRBJ2-1; D is unresolved. Germline values: CDR1 DFQATT, CDR2 SNEGSKA (reference sequence). This CDR3 spans 13 amino acids. The CDR3 bases are TGCAGCTCGTGGCCAAGCTCCTACAATGAGCAGTTCTTC. Protein: CSSWPSSYNEQFF.

At least ten counts were recorded for this clonotype. The chain carries TRBV12-3 or TRBV12-4 and TRBJ1-2; possible D gene TRBD1, 5 bases. CDR3 length: 14 residues. V was clipped by 1 base and J by 6 bases, with 12 bases between them. The CDR3, as DNA: TGTGCCAGCAGTTTAGGGGGGTATGGACATGGCTACACCTTC. Protein sequence: CASSLGGYGHGYTF.